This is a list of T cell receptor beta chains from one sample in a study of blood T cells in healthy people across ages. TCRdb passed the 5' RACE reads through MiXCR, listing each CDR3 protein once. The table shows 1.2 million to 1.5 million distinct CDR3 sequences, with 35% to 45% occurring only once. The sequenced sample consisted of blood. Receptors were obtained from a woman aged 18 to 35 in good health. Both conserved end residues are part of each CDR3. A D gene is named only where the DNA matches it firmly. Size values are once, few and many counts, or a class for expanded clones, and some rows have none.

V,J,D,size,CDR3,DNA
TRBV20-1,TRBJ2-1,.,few,CSARDKQRSIYNEQFF,TGCAGTGCTAGAGATAAACAGCGGAGTATCTACAATGAGCAGTTCTTC
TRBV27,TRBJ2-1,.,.,CASSLGRPDNEQFF,TGTGCCAGCAGTTTAGGTCGGCCAGACAATGAGCAGTTCTTC
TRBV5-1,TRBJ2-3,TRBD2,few,CASSRGEGYTDTQYF,TGCGCCAGCAGCCGCGGGGAGGGATACACAGATACGCAGTATTTT
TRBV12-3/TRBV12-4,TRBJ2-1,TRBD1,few,CASRTGANYNEQFF,TGTGCCAGCAGGACAGGGGCGAACTACAATGAGCAGTTCTTC
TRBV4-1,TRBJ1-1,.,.,CASSQEGARVNTEAFF,TGCGCCAGCAGCCAAGAGGGTGCCAGGGTGAACACTGAAGCTTTCTTT
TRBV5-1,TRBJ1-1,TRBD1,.,CASSLGEGASINAFF,TGCGCCAGCAGCTTGGGAGAGGGGGCATCTATTAATGCTTTCTTT
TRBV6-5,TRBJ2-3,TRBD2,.,CASSLGSGRVTDTQYF,TGTGCCAGCAGCCTAGGAAGCGGGAGGGTAACAGATACGCAGTATTTT
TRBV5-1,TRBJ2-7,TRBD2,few,CASSRREAYEQYF,TGCGCCAGCAGCAGGCGGGAGGCCTACGAGCAGTACTTC
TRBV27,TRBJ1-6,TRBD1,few,CASGPGQGNSPLHF,TGTGCCAGCGGACCGGGACAGGGTAATTCACCCCTCCACTTT
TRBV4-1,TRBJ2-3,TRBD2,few,CASSQVGGRVWTDTQYF,TGCGCCAGCAGCCAAGTAGGAGGGAGGGTTTGGACAGATACGCAGTATTTT
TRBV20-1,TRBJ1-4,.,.,CSATRGTGRGEKLFF,TGCAGTGCTACGAGAGGCACAGGGAGGGGAGAAAAACTGTTTTTT
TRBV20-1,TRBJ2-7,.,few,CSARDGGGRDTYEQYF,TGCAGTGCTAGAGATGGGGGAGGGAGGGACACCTACGAGCAGTACTTC
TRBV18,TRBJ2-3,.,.,CASSPSRQGGTDTQYF,TGTGCCAGCTCACCATCGAGACAGGGAGGGACAGATACGCAGTATTTT
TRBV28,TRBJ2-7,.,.,CASTHKGAYEQYF,TGTGCCAGCACCCATAAGGGGGCCTACGAGCAGTACTTC
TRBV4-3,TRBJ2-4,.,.,CASSIIATKAKNIQYF,TGCGCCAGCAGCATAATAGCGACAAAAGCCAAAAACATTCAGTACTTC
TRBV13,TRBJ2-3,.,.,CASSATVSTGSTDAQYF,TGTGCCAGCAGCGCCACCGTGTCGACAGGAAGCACAGATGCGCAGTATTTT
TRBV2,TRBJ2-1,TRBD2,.,CASKPNGLAGGNEQFF,TGTGCCAGCAAGCCCAACGGACTAGCGGGAGGCAATGAGCAGTTCTTC
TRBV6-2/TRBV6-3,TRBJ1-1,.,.,CASSTSGRWAFF,.
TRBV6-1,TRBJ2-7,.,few,CASIEVWNHEQYF,TGTGCCAGCATCGAAGTATGGAACCACGAGCAGTACTTC
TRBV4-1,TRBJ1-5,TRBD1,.,CASSVGQEINQPQHF,TGCGCCAGCAGCGTAGGACAGGAAATCAATCAGCCCCAGCATTTT
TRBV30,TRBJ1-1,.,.,CAWEENTEAFF,TGTGCCTGGGAGGAGAACACTGAAGCTTTCTTT
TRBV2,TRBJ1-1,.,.,CASSGTGQINTEAFF,TGTGCCAGCAGCGGAACAGGACAGATTAACACTGAAGCTTTCTTT
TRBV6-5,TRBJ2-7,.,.,CANDKGGGGYEQYF,TGTGCCAACGATAAGGGGGGTGGGGGCTACGAGCAGTACTTC
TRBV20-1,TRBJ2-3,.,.,CSARVGGHPDTQYF,TGCAGTGCTAGGGTGGGGGGGCATCCAGATACGCAGTATTTT
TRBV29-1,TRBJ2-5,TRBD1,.,CSVGRTGGSPREQYF,TGCAGCGTTGGCCGGACAGGGGGCTCTCCTAGGGAGCAGTACTTC
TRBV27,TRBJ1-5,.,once,CASSLSSTDQPQHF,TGTGCCAGCAGTTTATCTTCGACAGATCAGCCCCAGCATTTT